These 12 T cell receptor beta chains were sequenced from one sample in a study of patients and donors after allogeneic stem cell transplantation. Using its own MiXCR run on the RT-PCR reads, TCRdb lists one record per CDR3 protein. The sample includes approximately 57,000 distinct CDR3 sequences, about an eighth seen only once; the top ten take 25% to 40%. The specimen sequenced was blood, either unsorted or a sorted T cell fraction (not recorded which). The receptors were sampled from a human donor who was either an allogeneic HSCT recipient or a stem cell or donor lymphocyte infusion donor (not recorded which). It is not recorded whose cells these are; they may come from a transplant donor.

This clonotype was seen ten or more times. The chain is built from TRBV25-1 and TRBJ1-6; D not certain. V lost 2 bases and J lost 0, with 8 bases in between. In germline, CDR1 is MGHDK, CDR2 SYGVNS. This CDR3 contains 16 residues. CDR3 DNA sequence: TGTGCCAGCAGTGAACCTAACAGCTCCTATAATTCACCCCTCCACTTT. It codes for CASSEPNSSYNSPLHF.

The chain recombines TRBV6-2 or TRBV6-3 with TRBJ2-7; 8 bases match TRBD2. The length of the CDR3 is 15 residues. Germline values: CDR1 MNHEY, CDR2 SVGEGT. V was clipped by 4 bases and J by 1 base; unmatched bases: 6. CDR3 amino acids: CASSSIAGRSYEQYF. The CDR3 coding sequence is TGTGCCAGCAGTTCAATAGCGGGAAGGTCCTACGAGCAGTACTTC.

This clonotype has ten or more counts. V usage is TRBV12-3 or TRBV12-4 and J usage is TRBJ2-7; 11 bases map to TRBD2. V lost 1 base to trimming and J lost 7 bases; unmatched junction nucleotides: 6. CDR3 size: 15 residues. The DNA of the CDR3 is TGTGCCAGCAGTTTAGGACTAGCGGGGCCCTGGGAGCAGTACTTC. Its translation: CASSLGLAGPWEQYF.

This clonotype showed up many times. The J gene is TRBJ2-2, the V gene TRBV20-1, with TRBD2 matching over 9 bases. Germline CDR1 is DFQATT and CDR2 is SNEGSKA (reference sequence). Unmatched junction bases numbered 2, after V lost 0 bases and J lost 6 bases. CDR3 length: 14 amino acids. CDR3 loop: CSARDLAGAGELFF. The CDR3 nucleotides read TGCAGTGCTAGAGATTTAGCGGGAGCCGGGGAGCTGTTTTTT.

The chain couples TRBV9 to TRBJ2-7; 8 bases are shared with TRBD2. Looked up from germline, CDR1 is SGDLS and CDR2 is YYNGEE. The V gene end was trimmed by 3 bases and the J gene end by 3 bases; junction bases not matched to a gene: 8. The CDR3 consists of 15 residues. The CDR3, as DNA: TGTGCCAGCAGCGGCTTAGCGGGAAGTATCTACGAGCAGTACTTC. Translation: CASSGLAGSIYEQYF.

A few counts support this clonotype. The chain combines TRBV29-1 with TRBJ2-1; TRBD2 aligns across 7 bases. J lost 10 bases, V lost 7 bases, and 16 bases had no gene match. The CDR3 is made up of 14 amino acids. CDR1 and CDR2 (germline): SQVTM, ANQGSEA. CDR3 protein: CSGESGTLGTEQFF. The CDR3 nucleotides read TGCAGCGGGGAGAGCGGGACTTTGGGGACGGAGCAGTTCTTC.

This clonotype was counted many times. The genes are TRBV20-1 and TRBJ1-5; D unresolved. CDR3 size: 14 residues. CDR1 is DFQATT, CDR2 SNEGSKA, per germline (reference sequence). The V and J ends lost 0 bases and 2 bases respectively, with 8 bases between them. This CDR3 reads CSARDHGGNQPQHF. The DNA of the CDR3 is TGCAGTGCTAGAGATCACGGAGGCAATCAGCCCCAGCATTTT.

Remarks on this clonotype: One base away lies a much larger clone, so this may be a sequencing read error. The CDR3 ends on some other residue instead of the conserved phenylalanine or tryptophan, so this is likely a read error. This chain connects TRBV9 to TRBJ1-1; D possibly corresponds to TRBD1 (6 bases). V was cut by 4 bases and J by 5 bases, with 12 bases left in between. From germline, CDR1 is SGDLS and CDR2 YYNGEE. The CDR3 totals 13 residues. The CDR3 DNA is TGTGCCAGCAGCACAGGGCCCGGGACTGAAGCTTTCTTG. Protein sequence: CASSTGPGTEAFL.

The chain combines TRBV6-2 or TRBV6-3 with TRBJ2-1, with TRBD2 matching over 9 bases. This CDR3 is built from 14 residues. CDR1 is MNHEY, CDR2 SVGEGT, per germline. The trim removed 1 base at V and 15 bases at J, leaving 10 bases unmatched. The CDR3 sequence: CASSYYPLAGEGFF. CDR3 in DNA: TGTGCCAGCAGTTACTACCCCTTAGCGGGAGAAGGGTTCTTC.

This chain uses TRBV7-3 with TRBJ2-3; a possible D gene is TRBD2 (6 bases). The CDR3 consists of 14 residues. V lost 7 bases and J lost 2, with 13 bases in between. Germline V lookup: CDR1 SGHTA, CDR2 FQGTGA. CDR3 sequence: CASKGLADTDTQYF. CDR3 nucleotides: TGTGCCAGCAAGGGATTAGCGGACACAGATACGCAGTATTTT.

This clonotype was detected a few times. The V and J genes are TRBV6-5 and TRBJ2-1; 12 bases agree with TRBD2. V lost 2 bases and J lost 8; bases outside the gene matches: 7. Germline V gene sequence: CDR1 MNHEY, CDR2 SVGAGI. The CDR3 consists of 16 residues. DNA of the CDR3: TGTGCCAGCAGTTACCTGACTAGCGGGAGAGGCTATGAGCAGTTCTTC. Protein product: CASSYLTSGRGYEQFF.

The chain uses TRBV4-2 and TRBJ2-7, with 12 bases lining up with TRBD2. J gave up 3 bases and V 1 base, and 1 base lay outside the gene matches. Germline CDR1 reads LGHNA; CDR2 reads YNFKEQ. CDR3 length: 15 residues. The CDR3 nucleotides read TGTGCCAGCAGCCAAGGGACTAGCGGGATCTACGAGCAGTACTTC. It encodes CASSQGTSGIYEQYF.